These 16 T cell receptor beta chains came from one sample sequenced in a study of blood T cell repertoires in COVID-19. Data came from immunoSEQ multiplex PCR; TCRdb stores just in-frame clones and leaves some out. The sample carries 75,000 to 100,000 clones, more than 75% recorded once. The material sequenced was peripheral blood. These receptors were obtained from a woman older than 75 with acute or convalescent COVID-19.

This chain joins TRBV16 and TRBJ2-2; D is perhaps TRBD1 (6 bases). V was cut by 3 bases and J by 13 bases, with 15 bases left in between. The CDR3 has 13 amino acids. Germline values: CDR1 KGHSY, CDR2 FQNENV. This chain's CDR3 is CASSQPDRIGLFF. In DNA form, the CDR3 reads TGTGCCAGCAGCCAGCCCGACAGGATAGGGCTGTTTTTT.

The chain joins TRBV30 to TRBJ1-2, with a tentative D call TRBD1 (5 bases). Germline loops: CDR1 GTSNPN, CDR2 SVGIG (reference sequence). V shed 2 bases and J shed 4 bases, with 14 bases lying between them. The CDR3 is made up of 14 amino acids. CDR3 nucleotide sequence: TGTGCCTGGAGTAAGGGCGGGACGGGCTATGGCTACACCTTC. It translates to CAWSKGGTGYGYTF.

V is TRBV13 and J is TRBJ2-1, with 7 bases matching TRBD2. Germline V gene lookup returns CDR1 PRHDT and CDR2 FYEKMQ (reference sequence). V shed 5 bases and J 4 bases; nucleotides not matched to a gene: 8. This CDR3 is 15 amino acids long. The chain's CDR3 is CASSPAAGRYNEQFF. For the CDR3, the DNA is TGTGCCAGCAGCCCCGCAGCGGGGAGATACAATGAGCAGTTCTTC.

The rearrangement joins TRBV20-1 to TRBJ2-1; D gene ambiguous. The germline V and J ends were trimmed by 5 bases and 10 bases, with 9 bases remaining between them. Germline V gene data show CDR1 as DFQATT and CDR2 as SNEGSKA (reference sequence). The CDR3 has 10 residues. DNA of the CDR3: TGCAGTGCTGAGGATCAGGAGCAGTTCTTC. The encoded protein is CSAEDQEQFF.

The chain has TRBV4-3 and TRBJ2-1; 13 positions match TRBD2. Per germline, CDR1 LGHNA and CDR2 YSLEER. J lost 10 bases, V lost 3 bases, and 9 bases had no gene match. This CDR3 is 16 amino acids long. This CDR3 is CASSQRLAGGIGEQFF. Here the CDR3 DNA reads TGCGCCAGCAGCCAGCGACTAGCGGGGGGCATCGGGGAGCAGTTCTTC.

This clone has more than one count but fewer than ten. The V gene is TRBV5-6, the J gene TRBJ2-1; D might be TRBD1 (6 bases). Germline CDR1 and CDR2: SGHDT and YYEEEE. There are 14 residues in the CDR3. V gave up 1 base and J gave up 15 bases, with 20 bases separating them. CDR3 nucleotides: TGTGCCAGCAGCTTGACCCGCAGGGGCTTTATTCCGTTCTTC. The encoded protein is CASSLTRRGFIPFF. The full variable domain, completed using reference TRBV5-6 and TRBJ2-1, is DAGVTQSPTHLIKTRGQQVTLRCSPKSGHDTVSWYQQALGQGPQFIFQYYEEEERQRGNFPDRFSGHQFPNYSSELNVNALLLGDSALYLCASSLTRRGFIPFFGPGTRLTVL.

The gene calls are TRBV29-1 and TRBJ1-2; 10 bases match TRBD1. There are 13 residues in the CDR3. Looked up from germline, CDR1 is SQVTM and CDR2 is ANQGSEA. The V gene end was trimmed by 7 bases and the J gene end by 4 bases; junction bases not matched to a gene: 6. The CDR3 protein is CSARDRGSYGYTF. In nucleotides, the CDR3 is TGCAGCGCCCGGGACAGGGGATCCTATGGCTACACCTTC.

The CDR3 reads CAWSEFTGTHGELFF. The CDR3 nucleotides read TGTGCCTGGAGCGAATTTACCGGGACTCACGGGGAGCTGTTTTTT. The V gene is TRBV30, the J gene TRBJ2-2, with D possibly matching TRBD2 (6 bases). The V end lost 3 bases, the J end lost 7 bases, and 18 bases lay between the germline ends. The CDR3 length is 15 residues. Germline lookup yields CDR1 GTSNPN and CDR2 SVGIG (reference sequence).

The chain recombines TRBV5-4 with TRBJ1-4; D is unresolved. The CDR3 runs to 15 residues. From germline, CDR1 is SGHNT and CDR2 YYREEE (reference sequence). Trimming cost V 3 bases and J 8 bases, with 17 bases left between them. The CDR3 nucleotides read TGTGCCAGCAGCTCCGGTGGCAGGAAGCAGGAAAAACTGTTTTTT. This sequence encodes CASSSGGRKQEKLFF.

The chain combines TRBV5-1 with TRBJ2-2; no definite D call. Per germline, CDR1 SGHRS and CDR2 YFSETQ. V was pared by 0 bases and J by 1 base, with 4 bases between. The CDR3 extends over 14 amino acids. In DNA, the CDR3 is TGCGCCAGCAGCTTGGTCCTGAACACCGGGGAGCTGTTTTTT. Translating gives CASSLVLNTGELFF.

The chain recombines TRBV4-3 with TRBJ1-2; the D gene is possibly TRBD1 (6 bases). CDR3 length equals 15 residues. Germline CDR1 is LGHNA and CDR2 is YSLEER. The V and J ends lost 0 bases and 4 bases respectively, with 12 bases between them. This chain's CDR3 is CASSQEVLGGYGYTF. The CDR3, as DNA: TGCGCCAGCAGCCAAGAGGTTCTAGGGGGCTATGGCTACACCTTC.

This clone came up once. The V call is TRBV12-3 or TRBV12-4, the J call TRBJ2-1; TRBD2 matches 8 bases. The junction had 4 bases not matched to a gene; V was cut back by 5 bases and J by 10 bases. The length of the CDR3 is 12 residues. CDR3 amino acids: CASSEREREQFF. CDR3 bases: TGTGCCAGCAGTGAGCGGGAGCGGGAGCAGTTCTTC.

The chain has TRBV10-3 and TRBJ1-2; no firm D call. CDR3 length equals 15 residues. V was pared by 0 bases and J by 5 bases, with 13 bases between. CDR1 ENHRY and CDR2 SYGVKD come from the germline V gene. This CDR3 reads CAISESAQTLYGYTF. DNA for the CDR3: TGTGCCATCAGTGAGTCGGCACAGACGCTTTATGGCTACACCTTC.

This chain links TRBV18 with TRBJ2-1, with 7 positions matching TRBD1. The germline gives CDR1 KGHSH, CDR2 LQKENI. CDR3 size: 14 residues. V lost 5 bases, J lost 4 bases, and 5 bases stayed unmatched. The CDR3 DNA sequence: TGTGCCAGCTCATCCTCGGGACAGTACAATGAGCAGTTCTTC. It is translated as CASSSSGQYNEQFF.

This chain connects TRBV7-3 to TRBJ2-7; tentatively, D is TRBD1 (6 bases). The CDR3 contains 16 residues. The V end was cut by 5 bases, the J end by 5 bases, with 22 bases between. CDR1 is SGHTA, CDR2 FQGTGA, per germline. CDR3 loop: CASSPFGTLEGDEQYF. DNA of the CDR3: TGTGCCAGCAGCCCATTCGGGACCCTTGAGGGGGACGAGCAGTACTTC.

The chain joins TRBV11-2 to TRBJ2-7, with D tentatively TRBD2 (5 bases). CDR1 SGHAT and CDR2 FQNNGV come from the germline V gene. Trimming stripped 3 bases from V and 7 bases from J, with 19 bases between. The CDR3 totals 15 residues. The CDR3 here is CASSFIRTPTGEQYF. CDR3 nucleotide sequence: TGTGCCAGCAGCTTTATTAGGACTCCCACCGGGGAGCAGTACTTC.